This T cell receptor beta chain was observed in a study of graft-versus-host responses after intestinal transplantation. Turning to the study itself: Among the recipients, transplants were multivisceral, liver-intestinal, or isolated intestinal. Anti-thymocyte globulin induction was given to all recipients, followed by tacrolimus and steroids for about 3 years.

Notes on this clone: The antigen remains undetermined.

The germline gives CDR1 MGHRA, CDR2 YSYEKL. The CDR3 runs 16 residues. V shed 0 bases and J shed 3 bases, with 15 bases lying between them. The study's findings and limits: The highest levels of circulating GvH clones went along with early declines in HvG clones after transplant. Present in recipient marrow, GvH clones included some that appeared first in ileum or blood.

Assay used: immunoSEQ multiplex PCR; TCRdb lists only in-frame clones, some missing. The sample includes just over 85,000 clones, around 92% of them seen just once. The sequence was collected from a human donor who was the organ donor for an intestinal transplant. The sequenced sample was unstimulated CD8+ T cells sorted from spleen or lymph node cells, obtained before transplant. This sequence joins TRBV4-1 and TRBJ2-7, with D perhaps matching TRBD1 (6 bases). The CDR3 here is CASSQDLKRGNYEQYF. For the CDR3, the DNA is TGCGCCAGCAGCCAAGATCTCAAGAGGGGGAACTACGAGCAGTACTTC.